These 2 T cell receptor beta chains originate from one sample sequenced in a study of blood T cell repertoires in COVID-19 (dated by TCRdb to about 2020). The library came from the immunoSEQ multiplex PCR assay. Imported from immuneACCESS, the table was reduced by TCRdb to in-frame sequences with V and J called. These copies leave out some clones; in studies compared against another copy, an unresolved V gene accounts for under half, and the cause of the remainder is not known. For this sample there are 380,000 or so clones; 70% to 90% appear just once. The ten largest account for under 8.5% of the sample. The specimen sequenced was peripheral blood. The receptors here all came from a woman aged 60-75 years with COVID-19, enrolled during active disease.

The chain joins TRBV5-6 to TRBJ2-5; D unresolved. The ends were cut back, 0 bases at V and 5 bases at J, with 2 bases in the middle. The CDR3 contains 11 residues. Looked up from germline, CDR1 is SGHDT and CDR2 is YYEEEE. The CDR3 coding sequence is TGTGCCAGCAGCTTGGCGGAGACCCAGTACTTC. Protein: CASSLAETQYF.

This chain uses TRBV7-2 with TRBJ1-2, with 9 bases fitting TRBD1. The length of the CDR3 is 18 residues. The germline gives CDR1 SGHTA, CDR2 FQGNSA. V shed 5 bases and J 3 bases; nucleotides not matched to a gene: 16. The CDR3 DNA is TGTGCCAGCAGCCCCCCCGGGGGACAGGGCCAAGGGGACTATGGCTACACCTTC. Residues: CASSPPGGQGQGDYGYTF.